Listed below are T cell receptor beta chains from one sample, sequenced in a study of blood T cell repertoires in COVID-19. The assay was immunoSEQ multiplex PCR, and TCRdb's table has in-frame clones only and misses some. Of about 180,000 clones in the sample, over 75% were seen once. Material: peripheral blood. The source of these receptors is a man in his fifties or sixties with acute or convalescent COVID-19. Both conserved end residues are part of each CDR3. The D gene is left open where the match is weak. Size is stated for part of the rows, as once, few or many counts, or as a class when the clone is expanded.

D gene	V gene	clone size	J gene	CDR3 protein	CDR3 DNA
NA	TRBV29-1	once	TRBJ2-5	CSVLPEETQYF	TGCAGCGTCTTGCCTGAGGAGACCCAGTACTTC
TRBD1	TRBV28	once	TRBJ1-2	CASRSGGGVPYGYTF	TGTGCCAGCAGGAGCGGAGGGGGCGTACCATATGGCTACACCTTC
NA	TRBV5-1	NA	TRBJ1-2	CASSLIMGDYGYTF	TGCGCCAGCAGCTTGATCATGGGAGATTATGGCTACACCTTC
NA	TRBV19	NA	TRBJ1-2	CASIGPAGGYTF	TGTGCCAGTATCGGACCCGCGGGAGGCTACACCTTC
NA	TRBV5-1	few	TRBJ2-1	CASRRAVNNEQFF	TGCGCCAGCAGGAGGGCGGTCAACAATGAGCAGTTCTTC
TRBD1	TRBV28	NA	TRBJ2-1	CASDGQGRNEQFF	TGTGCCAGCGACGGACAGGGTAGGAATGAGCAGTTCTTC
NA	TRBV5-1	NA	TRBJ1-2	CASSLDRVSYGYTF	TGCGCCAGCAGCTTGGATCGAGTAAGCTATGGCTACACCTTC
NA	TRBV19	NA	TRBJ2-3	CASSLGLTFTDTQYF	TGTGCCAGTAGTTTAGGCTTAACTTTCACAGATACGCAGTATTTT
NA	TRBV7-3	NA	TRBJ2-3	CASSLGSLGTDTQYF	TGTGCCAGCAGCCTAGGAAGTCTGGGCACAGATACGCAGTATTTT
NA	TRBV5-5	NA	TRBJ2-2	CASSFGDTGELFF	TGTGCCAGCAGCTTCGGGGACACCGGGGAGCTGTTTTTT
NA	TRBV9	NA	TRBJ2-7	CASSGKPGTPSYEQYF	TGTGCCAGCAGCGGGAAACCCGGGACTCCTTCCTACGAGCAGTACTTC
NA	TRBV27	NA	TRBJ1-1	CASSFDRLNTEAFF	TGTGCCAGCAGTTTCGACAGATTGAACACTGAAGCTTTCTTT
NA	TRBV6-5	NA	TRBJ2-1	CASTMEGGGYNEQFF	TGTGCCAGCACTATGGAGGGAGGGGGATACAATGAGCAGTTCTTC
TRBD1	TRBV5-4	NA	TRBJ1-2	CASSLDRANYGYTF	TGTGCCAGCAGCCTGGACAGGGCTAACTATGGCTACACCTTC
TRBD1	TRBV27	NA	TRBJ2-7	CASSLSVQGGRFYEQYF	TGTGCCAGCAGTTTATCGGTACAAGGGGGCCGTTTCTACGAGCAGTACTTC
TRBD2	TRBV14	NA	TRBJ2-2	CASSHIAGEGAGELFF	TGTGCCAGCAGCCACATAGCGGGAGAAGGGGCCGGGGAGCTGTTTTTT
TRBD1	TRBV18	NA	TRBJ2-6	CASSPPAQGWTNVLTF	TGTGCCAGCTCACCACCGGCACAGGGGTGGACCAACGTCCTGACTTTC
NA	TRBV7-8	NA	TRBJ1-1	CASSLGARGGNTEAFF	TGTGCCAGCAGCTTAGGGGCCCGAGGAGGGAACACTGAAGCTTTCTTT
TRBD1	TRBV29-1	NA	TRBJ2-1	CSVETGTGAGSYNEQFF	TGCAGCGTTGAGACCGGGACAGGGGCCGGTTCGTACAATGAGCAGTTCTTC
NA	TRBV7-9	NA	TRBJ2-3	CASSSQIGGTDTQYF	TGTGCCAGCAGCTCCCAGATAGGGGGCACAGATACGCAGTATTTT
TRBD2	TRBV13	NA	TRBJ2-7	CASSSSGTSYEQYF	TGTGCCAGCAGCTCTAGCGGGACCTCCTACGAGCAGTACTTC
TRBD1	TRBV19	NA	TRBJ2-7	CASSKGQGIFEQYF	TGTGCCAGTAGTAAGGGACAGGGAATCTTCGAGCAGTACTTC
NA	TRBV4-1	once	TRBJ1-2	CASSQEKGFF	TGCGCCAGCAGCCAAGAAAAGGGGTTCTTC
NA	TRBV6-5	NA	TRBJ1-1	CASSYNGGSAAEAFF	TGTGCCAGCAGTTACAACGGGGGATCGGCTGCTGAAGCTTTCTTT
TRBD1	TRBV15	NA	TRBJ2-7	CATSRRGQGNEQYF	TGTGCCACCAGCAGACGGGGACAGGGGAACGAGCAGTACTTC
NA	TRBV5-1	NA	TRBJ2-3	CASSLTGGLAPDTQYF	TGCGCCAGCAGCTTGACAGGGGGACTAGCCCCAGATACGCAGTATTTT
NA	TRBV24-1	NA	TRBJ2-1	CATKSYRDGEQFF	TGTGCCACCAAAAGCTACAGGGATGGCGAGCAGTTCTTC
TRBD2	TRBV19	once	TRBJ2-2	CATRTRGSGELFF	TGTGCCACCCGGACTAGGGGCTCCGGGGAGCTGTTTTTT
TRBD2	TRBV28	NA	TRBJ2-7	CASRGTSGTYEQYF	TGTGCCAGCAGAGGGACTAGCGGGACCTACGAGCAGTACTTC
TRBD2	TRBV18	NA	TRBJ2-6	CASSPGVSGANVLTF	TGTGCCAGCTCACCCGGGGTTAGCGGGGCCAATGTCCTGACTTTC
NA	TRBV27	NA	TRBJ2-3	CASSLGGAYADTQYF	TGTGCCAGCAGTTTAGGGGGGGCGTACGCAGATACGCAGTATTTT
NA	TRBV7-2	NA	TRBJ1-4	CASSAGRLNEKLFF	TGTGCCAGCAGCGCGGGACGGCTTAATGAAAAACTGTTTTTT
NA	TRBV19	NA	TRBJ2-3	CASSRDTDTQYF	TGTGCCAGTAGTCGGGATACAGATACGCAGTATTTT
TRBD2	TRBV27	NA	TRBJ2-7	CASSLSAGGYYEQYF	TGTGCCAGCAGTTTAAGCGCGGGAGGGTACTACGAGCAGTACTTC
NA	TRBV27	NA	TRBJ1-1	CASSLSGDTEAFF	TGTGCCAGCAGTTTATCAGGGGACACTGAAGCTTTCTTT
TRBD2	TRBV10-3	NA	TRBJ2-7	CAITPTSGAVHEQYF	TGTGCCATCACCCCGACTAGCGGGGCGGTGCACGAGCAGTACTTC
TRBD1	TRBV28	NA	TRBJ2-4	CASSLSGQGIAKNIQYF	TGTGCCAGCAGTTTATCGGGACAGGGCATAGCCAAAAACATTCAGTACTTC
NA	TRBV6-4	NA	TRBJ2-1	CASSETGNYNEQFF	TGTGCCAGCAGTGAAACCGGGAACTACAATGAGCAGTTCTTC
NA	TRBV5-4	NA	TRBJ2-1	CASSLLFSRDSYNEQFF	TGTGCCAGCAGCTTGCTCTTCAGTCGGGATTCCTACAATGAGCAGTTCTTC
TRBD2	TRBV4-2	NA	TRBJ2-4	CASSQAGLAGLKNIQYF	TGTGCCAGCAGCCAAGCTGGACTAGCGGGCCTCAAAAACATTCAGTACTTC
NA	TRBV5-1	NA	TRBJ2-3	CASSSGATSSSTDTQYF	TGCGCCAGCAGCTCCGGCGCGACTTCCTCTAGCACAGATACGCAGTATTTT
TRBD2	TRBV27	NA	TRBJ2-2	CASSPPRAGVAGELFF	TGTGCCAGCAGTCCCCCCAGAGCGGGAGTTGCCGGGGAGCTGTTTTTT
NA	TRBV6-5	NA	TRBJ2-3	CASRSDRLTDTQYF	TGTGCCAGCAGGTCCGACAGGCTCACAGATACGCAGTATTTT
NA	TRBV28	NA	TRBJ1-4	CASHSQGRREKLFF	TGTGCCAGCCACTCCCAGGGGCGTCGTGAAAAACTGTTTTTT
TRBD2	TRBV20-1	NA	TRBJ2-1	CSGLAGMEQFF	TGCAGTGGTCTAGCGGGAATGGAGCAGTTCTTC
NA	TRBV7-9	few	TRBJ1-2	CASSFDSANYGYTF	TGTGCCAGCAGCTTCGACAGCGCTAACTATGGCTACACCTTC
NA	TRBV6-4	few	TRBJ1-1	CASKRSPGEATEAFF	TGTGCCAGCAAAAGGAGCCCCGGGGAGGCCACTGAAGCTTTCTTT
TRBD1	TRBV5-8	NA	TRBJ2-7	CASSLRDRYYEQYF	TGTGCCAGCTCCCTCCGGGACAGATACTACGAGCAGTACTTC
NA	TRBV12-2	NA	TRBJ2-7	CASPTGVAYEQYF	TGTGCAAGTCCGACCGGGGTTGCCTACGAGCAGTACTTC
NA	TRBV28	NA	TRBJ1-5	CASSFSSNQPQHF	TGTGCCAGCAGTTTTAGTAGCAATCAGCCCCAGCATTTT
NA	TRBV5-8	NA	TRBJ1-2	CASSLVLGATYGYTF	TGTGCCAGCAGCTTGGTGCTGGGGGCGACCTATGGCTACACCTTC
TRBD1	TRBV5-1	NA	TRBJ2-2	CASSLVGQGGESGELFF	TGCGCCAGCAGCTTGGTTGGACAGGGGGGCGAATCCGGGGAGCTGTTTTTT
TRBD1	TRBV5-4	NA	TRBJ1-2	CASSLDTGVGYTF	TGTGCCAGCAGCTTGGACACAGGGGTAGGCTACACCTTC